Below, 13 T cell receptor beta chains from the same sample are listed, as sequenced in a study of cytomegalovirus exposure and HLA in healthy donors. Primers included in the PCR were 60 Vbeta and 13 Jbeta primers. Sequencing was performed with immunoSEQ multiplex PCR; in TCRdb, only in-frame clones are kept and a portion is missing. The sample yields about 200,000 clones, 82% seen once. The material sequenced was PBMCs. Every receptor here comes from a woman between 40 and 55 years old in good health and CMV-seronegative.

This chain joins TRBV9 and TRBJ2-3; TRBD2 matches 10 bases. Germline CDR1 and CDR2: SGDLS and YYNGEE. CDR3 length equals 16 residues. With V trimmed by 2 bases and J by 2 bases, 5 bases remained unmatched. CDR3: CASSVVAGGTTDTQYF. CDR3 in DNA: TGTGCCAGCAGCGTGGTAGCGGGAGGCACCACAGATACGCAGTATTTT.

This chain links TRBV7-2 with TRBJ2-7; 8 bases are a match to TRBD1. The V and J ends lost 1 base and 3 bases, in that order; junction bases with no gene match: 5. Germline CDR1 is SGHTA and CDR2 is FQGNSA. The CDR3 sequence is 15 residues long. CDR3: CASSLDTGGRYEQYF. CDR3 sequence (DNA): TGTGCCAGCAGCTTAGACACAGGGGGACGCTACGAGCAGTACTTC.

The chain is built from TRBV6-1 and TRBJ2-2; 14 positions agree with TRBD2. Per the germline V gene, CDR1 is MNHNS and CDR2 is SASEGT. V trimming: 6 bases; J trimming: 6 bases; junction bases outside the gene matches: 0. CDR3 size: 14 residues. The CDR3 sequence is CASRGLAGAGELFF. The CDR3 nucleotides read TGTGCCAGCAGGGGACTAGCGGGAGCCGGGGAGCTGTTTTTT.

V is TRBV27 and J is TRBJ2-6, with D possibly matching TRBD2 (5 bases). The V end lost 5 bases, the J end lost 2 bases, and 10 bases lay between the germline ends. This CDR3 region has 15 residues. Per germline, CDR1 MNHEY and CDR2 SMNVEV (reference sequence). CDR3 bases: TGTGCCAGCAGTCCCCCCGGGGCTGGGGCCAACGTCCTGACTTTC. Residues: CASSPPGAGANVLTF.

CDR3 loop: CASSTGQGETQYF. For the CDR3, the DNA is TGTGCCAGCAGTACAGGACAGGGAGAGACCCAGTACTTC. The rearrangement joins TRBV2 to TRBJ2-5; 8 bases are shared with TRBD1. Germline V gene lookup returns CDR1 SNHLY and CDR2 FYNNEI. The ends lost 5 bases at V and 4 bases at J; junction bases unmatched: 3. There are 13 residues in the CDR3.

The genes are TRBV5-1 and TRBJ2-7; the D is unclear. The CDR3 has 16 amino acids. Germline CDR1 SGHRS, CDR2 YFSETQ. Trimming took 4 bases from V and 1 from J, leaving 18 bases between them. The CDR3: CASSRYATGGSYEQYF. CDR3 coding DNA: TGCGCCAGCAGCCGCTACGCCACTGGCGGATCCTACGAGCAGTACTTC. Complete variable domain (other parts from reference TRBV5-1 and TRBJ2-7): KAGVTQTPRYLIKTRGQQVTLSCSPISGHRSVSWYQQTPGQGLQFLFEYFSETQRNKGNFPGRFSGRQFSNSRSEMNVSTLELGDSALYLCASSRYATGGSYEQYFGPGTRLTVT.

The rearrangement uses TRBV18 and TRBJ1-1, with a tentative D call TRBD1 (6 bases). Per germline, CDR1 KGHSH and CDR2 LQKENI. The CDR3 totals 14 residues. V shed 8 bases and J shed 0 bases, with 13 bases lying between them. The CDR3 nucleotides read TGTGCCAGCACCGCGACAGGTTTGAACACTGAAGCTTTCTTT. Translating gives CASTATGLNTEAFF.

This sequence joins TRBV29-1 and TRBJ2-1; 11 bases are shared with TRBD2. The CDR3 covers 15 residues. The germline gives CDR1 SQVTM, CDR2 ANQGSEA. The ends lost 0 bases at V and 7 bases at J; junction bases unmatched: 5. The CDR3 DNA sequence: TGCAGCGTTGAAGAGACTAGCGGGACAGGTAATGAGCAGTTCTTC. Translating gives CSVEETSGTGNEQFF.

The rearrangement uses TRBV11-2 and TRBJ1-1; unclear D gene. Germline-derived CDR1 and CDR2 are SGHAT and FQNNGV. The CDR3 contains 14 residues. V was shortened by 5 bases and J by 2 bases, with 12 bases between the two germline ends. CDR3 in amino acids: CASSPRRTNTEAFF. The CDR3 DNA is TGTGCCAGCAGCCCCCGAAGGACTAACACTGAAGCTTTCTTT.

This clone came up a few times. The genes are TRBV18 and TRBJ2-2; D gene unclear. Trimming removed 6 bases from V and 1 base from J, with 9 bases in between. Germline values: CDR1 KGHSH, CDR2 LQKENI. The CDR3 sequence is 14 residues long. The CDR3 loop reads CASSPGENTGELFF. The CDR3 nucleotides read TGTGCCAGCTCCCCAGGAGAGAACACCGGGGAGCTGTTTTTT.

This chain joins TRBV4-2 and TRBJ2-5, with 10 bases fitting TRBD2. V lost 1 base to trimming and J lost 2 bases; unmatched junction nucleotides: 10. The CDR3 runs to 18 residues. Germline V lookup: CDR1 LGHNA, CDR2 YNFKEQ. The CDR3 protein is CASSQAFSGTSDQETQYF. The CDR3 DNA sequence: TGTGCCAGCAGCCAAGCATTCTCCGGGACTAGCGATCAAGAGACCCAGTACTTC.

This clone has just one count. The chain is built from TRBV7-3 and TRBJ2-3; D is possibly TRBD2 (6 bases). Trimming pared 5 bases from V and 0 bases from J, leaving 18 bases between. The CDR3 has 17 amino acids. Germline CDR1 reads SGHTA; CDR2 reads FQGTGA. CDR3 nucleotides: TGTGCCAGCAGCAAACTAGCAGTCCTGACTAGCACAGATACGCAGTATTTT. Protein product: CASSKLAVLTSTDTQYF.

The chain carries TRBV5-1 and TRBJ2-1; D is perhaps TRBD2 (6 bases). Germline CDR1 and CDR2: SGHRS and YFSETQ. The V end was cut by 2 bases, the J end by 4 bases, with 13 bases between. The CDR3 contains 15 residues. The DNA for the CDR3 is TGCGCCAGCAGCTTAGGAGCGGGCATATACAATGAGCAGTTCTTC. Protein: CASSLGAGIYNEQFF.